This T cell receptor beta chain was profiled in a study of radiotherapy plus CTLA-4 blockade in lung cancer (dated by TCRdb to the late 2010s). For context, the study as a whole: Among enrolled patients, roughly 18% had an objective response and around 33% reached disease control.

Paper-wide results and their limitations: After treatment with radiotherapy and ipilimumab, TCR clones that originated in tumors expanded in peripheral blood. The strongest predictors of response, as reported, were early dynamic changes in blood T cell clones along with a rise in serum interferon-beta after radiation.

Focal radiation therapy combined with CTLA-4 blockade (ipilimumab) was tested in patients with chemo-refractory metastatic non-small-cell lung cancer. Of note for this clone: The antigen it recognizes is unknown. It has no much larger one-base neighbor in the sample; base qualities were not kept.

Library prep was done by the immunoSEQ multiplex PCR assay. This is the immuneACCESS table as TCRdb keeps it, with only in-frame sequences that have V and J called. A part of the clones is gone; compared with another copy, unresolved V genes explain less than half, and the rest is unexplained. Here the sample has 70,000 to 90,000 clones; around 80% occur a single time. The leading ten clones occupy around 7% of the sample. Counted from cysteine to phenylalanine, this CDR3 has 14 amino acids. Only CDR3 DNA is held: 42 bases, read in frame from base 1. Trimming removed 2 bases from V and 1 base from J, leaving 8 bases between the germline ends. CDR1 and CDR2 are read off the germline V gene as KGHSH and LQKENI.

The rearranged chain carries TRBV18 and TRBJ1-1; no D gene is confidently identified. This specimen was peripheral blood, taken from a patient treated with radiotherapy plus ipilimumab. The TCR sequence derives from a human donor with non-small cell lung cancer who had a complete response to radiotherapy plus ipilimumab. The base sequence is TGTGCCAGCTCACCATACGGCCAGAACACTGAAGCTTTCTTT. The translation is CASSPYGQNTEAFF.